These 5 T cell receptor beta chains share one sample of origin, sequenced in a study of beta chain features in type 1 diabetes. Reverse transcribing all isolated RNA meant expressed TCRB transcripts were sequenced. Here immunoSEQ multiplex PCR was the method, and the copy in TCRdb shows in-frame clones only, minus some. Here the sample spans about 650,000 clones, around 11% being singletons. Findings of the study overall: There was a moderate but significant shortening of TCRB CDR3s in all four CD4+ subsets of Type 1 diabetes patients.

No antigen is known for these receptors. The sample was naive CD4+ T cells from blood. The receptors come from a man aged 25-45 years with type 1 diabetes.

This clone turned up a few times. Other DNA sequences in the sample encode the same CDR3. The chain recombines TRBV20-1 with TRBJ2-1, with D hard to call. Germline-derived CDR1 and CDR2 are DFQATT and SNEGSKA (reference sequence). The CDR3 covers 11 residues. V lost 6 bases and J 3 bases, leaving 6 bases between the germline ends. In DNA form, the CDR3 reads TGCAGTGCCCCTATCTACAATGAGCAGTTCTTC. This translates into CSAPIYNEQFF.

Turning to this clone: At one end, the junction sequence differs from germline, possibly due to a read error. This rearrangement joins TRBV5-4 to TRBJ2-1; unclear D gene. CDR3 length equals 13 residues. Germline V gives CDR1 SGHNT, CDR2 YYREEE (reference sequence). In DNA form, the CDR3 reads TGCGCCAGCAGCCAGCAGGCCCACGATGAGCAGTTCTTC. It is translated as CASSQQAHDEQFF.

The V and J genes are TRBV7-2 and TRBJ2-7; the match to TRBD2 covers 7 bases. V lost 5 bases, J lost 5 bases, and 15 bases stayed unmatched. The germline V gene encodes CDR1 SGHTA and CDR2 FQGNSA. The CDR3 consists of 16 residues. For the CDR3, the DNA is TGTGCCAGCAGCCCCAGCGGTTGGGGGGGAAGGAACGAGCAGTACTTC. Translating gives CASSPSGWGGRNEQYF.

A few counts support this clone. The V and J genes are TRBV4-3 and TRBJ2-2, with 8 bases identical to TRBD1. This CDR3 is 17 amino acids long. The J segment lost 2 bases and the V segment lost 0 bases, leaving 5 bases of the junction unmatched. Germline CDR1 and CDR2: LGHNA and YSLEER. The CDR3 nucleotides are TGCGCCAGCAGCCAAGATACCGGGACAGGAAACACCGGGGAGCTGTTTTTT. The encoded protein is CASSQDTGTGNTGELFF.

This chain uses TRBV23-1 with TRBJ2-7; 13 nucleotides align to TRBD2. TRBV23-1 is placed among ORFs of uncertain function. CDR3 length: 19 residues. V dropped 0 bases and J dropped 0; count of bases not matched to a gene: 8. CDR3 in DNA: TGCGCCAGCAGTCAATCAGGGGGACTAGCGGGGATTAGCTCCTACGAGCAGTACTTC. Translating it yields CASSQSGGLAGISSYEQYF.